Presented here are 25 T cell receptor beta chains from one specimen sequenced in a study of blood T cell repertoires in COVID-19. TCRdb's copy holds only in-frame clones and misses some; the assay was immunoSEQ multiplex PCR. In the table there are around 450,000 clones, 87% of which are singletons. The specimen sequenced was PBMCs or T cells enriched from blood (not recorded which). These receptors were collected from a woman aged 18-29 years who had recovered from COVID-19.

The chain joins TRBV30 to TRBJ1-6; D gene uncertain. V lost 3 bases, J lost 5 bases, and 8 bases lay in between. Germline V gene data show CDR1 as GTSNPN and CDR2 as SVGIG (reference sequence). The CDR3 runs to 13 residues. Written as DNA, the CDR3 is TGTGCCTGGAGGGGAGAAAATAATTCACCCCTCCACTTT. It specifies CAWRGENNSPLHF.

The chain links TRBV3-1 (or the pseudogene TRBV3-2) to TRBJ1-5; D unresolved. From germline, CDR1 is LGHDT and CDR2 YNNKEL (reference sequence). This CDR3 has 15 amino acids. Between the trimmed V and J ends, which lost 0 bases and 11 bases, there was a span of 17 bases. The CDR3 DNA sequence: TGTGCCAGCAGCCAAGATGTGAGTGTCGGGAGAGCCCAGCATTTT. Amino acids: CASSQDVSVGRAQHF.

The genes are TRBV30 and TRBJ2-2, with a tentative D call TRBD2 (6 bases). The CDR3 has 13 residues. V was trimmed by 2 bases and J by 5 bases, leaving 9 bases between them. CDR1 and CDR2 from the germline V gene are GTSNPN and SVGIG (reference sequence). The CDR3 sequence is CAWSRAGTGELFF. CDR3 sequence (DNA): TGTGCCTGGAGTAGGGCGGGGACCGGGGAGCTGTTTTTT.

The chain employs TRBV20-1 and TRBJ2-4; possible D gene TRBD2, 5 bases. CDR1 is DFQATT and CDR2 is SNEGSKA in the germline V gene (reference sequence). This CDR3 is 11 amino acids long. Trimming shortened V by 6 bases and J by 6 bases, and 9 bases separated the two germline ends. DNA for the CDR3: TGCAGTGCCGAGGGCCTAAACATTCAGTACTTC. Amino acid sequence: CSAEGLNIQYF.

This sequence joins TRBV5-1 and TRBJ1-1, with 9 bases lining up with TRBD1. There are 13 residues in the CDR3. The germline V gene has CDR1 SGHRS and CDR2 YFSETQ. Losses at the gene ends were 7 bases for V and 11 bases for J; bases not matched to a gene: 12. For the CDR3, the DNA is TGCGCCAGCTGGGGACAGGGTAGTAGTGGGGCTTTCTTT. Translation gives CASWGQGSSGAFF.

The J gene is TRBJ1-1, the V gene TRBV5-1; D not resolved. Germline values: CDR1 SGHRS, CDR2 YFSETQ. V lost 0 bases and J 11 bases, leaving 8 bases between the germline ends. CDR3 length equals 11 residues. CDR3 bases: TGCGCCAGCAGCTTGGGGGTGGAGGCTTTCTTT. This encodes CASSLGVEAFF.

The chain carries TRBV18 and TRBJ1-2; D unresolved. Trimming took 6 bases from V and 6 from J, leaving 8 bases between them. The CDR3 is 11 amino acids. Germline CDR1 KGHSH, CDR2 LQKENI. The CDR3 here is CASSPGDGYTF. The CDR3 DNA reads TGTGCCAGCTCCCCCGGGGATGGCTACACCTTC.

The chain joins TRBV3-1 (or the pseudogene TRBV3-2) to TRBJ2-7; TRBD1 matches 11 bases. The CDR3 loop spans 15 amino acids. The V gene's germline CDR1 is LGHDT and CDR2 YNNKEL (reference sequence). The trim removed 4 bases at V and 3 bases at J, leaving 5 bases unmatched. As DNA, the CDR3 is TGTGCCAGCAGCCCGGGACAGGGGGGGTTCTACGAGCAGTACTTC. This translates into CASSPGQGGFYEQYF.

The chain couples TRBV5-1 to TRBJ1-5, with D tentatively TRBD1 (5 bases). Germline lookup yields CDR1 SGHRS and CDR2 YFSETQ. V lost 4 bases and J lost 7, with 15 bases in between. The CDR3 runs 14 residues. CDR3 DNA sequence: TGCGCCAGCAGCCCCCAGGGTCTCGGGCAGCCCCAGCATTTT. This gives the protein CASSPQGLGQPQHF.

There are a few counts of this clone. The chain uses TRBV6-5 and TRBJ2-5, with TRBD1 matching over 7 bases. Germline CDR1 reads MNHEY; CDR2 reads SVGAGI. V shed 6 bases and J 3 bases; nucleotides not matched to a gene: 4. The CDR3 spans 13 residues. The CDR3 DNA sequence: TGTGCCAGCAGCCTAACAGGGGAAGAGACCCAGTACTTC. Its protein product is CASSLTGEETQYF.

This chain joins TRBV9 and TRBJ1-1; TRBD1 aligns across 8 bases. Germline V gives CDR1 SGDLS, CDR2 YYNGEE. V dropped 2 bases and J dropped 2; count of bases not matched to a gene: 5. The CDR3 has 15 amino acids. The CDR3 coding sequence is TGTGCCAGCAGCGTTAACAGGGGGGTTAACACTGAAGCTTTCTTT. It yields the protein CASSVNRGVNTEAFF.

A note on this clone: Sequence at one end of the junction differs from germline and may be a read error. The J gene is TRBJ1-6, the V gene TRBV10-3, with D hard to call. CDR3 length equals 12 residues. Germline assignment: CDR1 ENHRY and CDR2 SYGVKD. The CDR3 DNA reads TGTGCCATCAGTGACTATGATTCACCCCTCCACTTT. It encodes CAISDYDSPLHF.

V gene TRBV5-4 combines with J gene TRBJ2-2, with 14 bases matching TRBD2. The length of the CDR3 is 17 residues. With V trimmed by 4 bases and J by 4 bases, 6 bases remained unmatched. CDR1 and CDR2 (germline): SGHNT, YYREEE (reference sequence). The DNA of the CDR3 is TGTGCCAGCAGCCCCGGGACTAGCGGGGGTCCCACCGGGGAGCTGTTTTTT. It codes for CASSPGTSGGPTGELFF.

The J gene is TRBJ1-5, the V gene TRBV6-1; weak D call: TRBD1 (6 bases). The CDR3 runs to 15 residues. Germline V gene lookup returns CDR1 MNHNS and CDR2 SASEGT. V was shortened by 2 bases and J by 3 bases, with 11 bases between the two germline ends. CDR3 in DNA: TGTGCCAGCAGTGAACTCCCAGGGGACAATCAGCCCCAGCATTTT. Protein: CASSELPGDNQPQHF.

This chain uses TRBV30 with TRBJ2-2; TRBD1 matches at 8 bases. The CDR3 is made up of 13 amino acids. Unmatched junction bases numbered 8, after V lost 8 bases and J lost 6 bases. Germline V gene data show CDR1 as GTSNPN and CDR2 as SVGIG (reference sequence). The chain's CDR3 is CARKQGAPGELFF. CDR3 sequence (DNA): TGTGCCCGGAAGCAGGGGGCCCCCGGGGAGCTGTTTTTT. Drawing the rest from reference TRBV30 and TRBJ2-2, the complete variable domain is SQTIHQWPATLVQPVGSPLSLECTVEGTSNPNLYWYRQAAGRGLQLLFYSVGIGQISSEVPQNLSASRPQDRQFILSSKKLLLSDSGFYLCARKQGAPGELFFGEGSRLTVL.

The V and J genes are TRBV7-2 and TRBJ2-2; the D gene is possibly TRBD2 (6 bases). The CDR3 has 17 amino acids. The germline gives CDR1 SGHTA, CDR2 FQGNSA. Trimming cost V 0 bases and J 0 bases, with 11 bases left between them. CDR3 sequence (DNA): TGTGCCAGCAGCTTAGCGGGGACGGGGGCGAACACCGGGGAGCTGTTTTTT. It is translated as CASSLAGTGANTGELFF.

As to this clone: This same CDR3 is encoded by further DNA sequences in the sample. The chain combines TRBV28 with TRBJ1-6; no clear D gene. Germline assignment: CDR1 MDHEN and CDR2 SYDVKM. V lost 4 bases and J 8 bases, leaving 6 bases between the germline ends. The CDR3 has 12 amino acids. CDR3 region: CASSSPDSPLHF. CDR3 sequence (DNA): TGTGCCAGCAGTTCCCCTGATTCACCCCTCCACTTT.

This clone was detected a few times. The chain uses TRBV10-2 and TRBJ2-7, with D uncertain. The ends were cut back, 6 bases at V and 2 bases at J, with 11 bases in the middle. This CDR3 is built from 13 residues. Germline V gene data show CDR1 as WSHSY and CDR2 as SAAADI. CDR3 loop: CASRSAGPYEQYF. DNA of the CDR3: TGCGCCAGCAGAAGTGCAGGCCCCTACGAGCAGTACTTC.

This clone was counted a few times. This rearrangement joins TRBV2 to TRBJ1-2; D is possibly TRBD1 (5 bases). The germline CDR1 and CDR2 sequences are SNHLY and FYNNEI. V lost 6 bases, J lost 7 bases, and 18 bases lay in between. The CDR3 covers 14 residues. CDR3 DNA: TGTGCCAGCAGAGGGGATGGTGCTCGAATTGGCTACACCTTC. Its protein is CASRGDGARIGYTF.

The rearrangement joins TRBV5-1 to TRBJ1-1; D ambiguous. The ends were cut back, 4 bases at V and 1 base at J, with 14 bases in the middle. Germline lookup yields CDR1 SGHRS and CDR2 YFSETQ. The CDR3 is 15 amino acids. Here the CDR3 reads CASSLGLSSNTEAFF. Written as DNA, the CDR3 is TGCGCCAGCAGCCTCGGACTCTCCTCGAACACTGAAGCTTTCTTT.

The chain couples TRBV5-1 to TRBJ2-2; D gene uncertain. This CDR3 region has 16 residues. Trimming took 3 bases from V and 1 from J, leaving 13 bases between them. Per the germline V gene, CDR1 is SGHRS and CDR2 is YFSETQ. CDR3 nucleotides: TGCGCCAGCAGCTCGGCCAGACTGGAGAACACCGGGGAGCTGTTTTTT. It specifies CASSSARLENTGELFF.

The rearrangement joins TRBV28 to TRBJ1-2; 7 positions agree with TRBD1. Germline values: CDR1 MDHEN, CDR2 SYDVKM. Trimming at V came to 4 bases and at J to 4 bases, leaving 6 bases not matched to a gene. The CDR3 length is 14 residues. CDR3 bases: TGTGCCAGCAGTTCTACAGGGGAGGTCTATGGCTACACCTTC. As protein: CASSSTGEVYGYTF.

V is TRBV4-2 and J is TRBJ1-1; TRBD1 might be the D (5 bases). CDR3 length equals 13 residues. Between the trimmed V and J ends, which lost 8 bases and 6 bases, there was a span of 16 bases. Germline V gene sequence: CDR1 LGHNA, CDR2 YNFKEQ. CDR3: CASRKMQGSEAFF. In nucleotides, the CDR3 is TGTGCCAGCCGCAAGATGCAGGGATCTGAAGCTTTCTTT.

The chain employs TRBV6-5 and TRBJ1-2, with no clear D. The CDR3 has 15 amino acids. CDR1 and CDR2 from the germline V gene are MNHEY and SVGAGI. V dropped 6 bases and J dropped 8 bases, with 22 bases sitting between them. CDR3 residues: CASRNPSGRVGGYTF. CDR3 in DNA: TGTGCCAGCAGGAACCCCTCCGGGAGGGTGGGGGGCTACACCTTC.

This chain joins TRBV7-9 and TRBJ1-2; 11 positions match TRBD1. This CDR3 has 15 residues. The ends lost 5 bases at V and 1 base at J; junction bases unmatched: 3. Germline V gene data show CDR1 as SEHNR and CDR2 as FQNEAQ (reference sequence). CDR3 DNA: TGTGCCAGCAGCCCGGGACAGGGGGGTAACTATGGCTACACCTTC. The encoded protein is CASSPGQGGNYGYTF.